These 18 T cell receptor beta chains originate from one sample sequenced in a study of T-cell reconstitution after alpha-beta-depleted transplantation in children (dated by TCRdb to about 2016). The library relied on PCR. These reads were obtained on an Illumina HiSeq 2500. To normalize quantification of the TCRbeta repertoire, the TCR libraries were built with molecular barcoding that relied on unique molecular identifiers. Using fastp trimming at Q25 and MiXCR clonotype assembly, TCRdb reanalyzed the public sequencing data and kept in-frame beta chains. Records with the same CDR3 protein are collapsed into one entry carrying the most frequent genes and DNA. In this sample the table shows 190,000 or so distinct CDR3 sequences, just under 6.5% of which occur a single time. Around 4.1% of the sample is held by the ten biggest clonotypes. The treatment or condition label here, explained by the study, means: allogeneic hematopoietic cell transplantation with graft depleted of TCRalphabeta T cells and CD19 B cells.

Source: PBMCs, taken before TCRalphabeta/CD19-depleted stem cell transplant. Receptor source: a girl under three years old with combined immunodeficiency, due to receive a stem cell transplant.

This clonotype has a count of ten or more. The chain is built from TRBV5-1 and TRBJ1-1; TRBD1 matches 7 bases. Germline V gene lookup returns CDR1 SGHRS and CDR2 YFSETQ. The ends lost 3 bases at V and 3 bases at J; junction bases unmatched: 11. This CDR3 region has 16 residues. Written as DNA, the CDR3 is TGCGCCAGCAGCTACATGAACAGAACAGGGGACACTGAAGCTTTCTTT. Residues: CASSYMNRTGDTEAFF.

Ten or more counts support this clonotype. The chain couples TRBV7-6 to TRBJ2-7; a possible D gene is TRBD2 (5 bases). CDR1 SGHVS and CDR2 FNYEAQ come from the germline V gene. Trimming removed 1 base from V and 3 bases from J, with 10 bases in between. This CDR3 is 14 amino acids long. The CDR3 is CASSLGPGSYEQYF. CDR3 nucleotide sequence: TGTGCCAGCAGCTTAGGCCCGGGGAGCTACGAGCAGTACTTC.

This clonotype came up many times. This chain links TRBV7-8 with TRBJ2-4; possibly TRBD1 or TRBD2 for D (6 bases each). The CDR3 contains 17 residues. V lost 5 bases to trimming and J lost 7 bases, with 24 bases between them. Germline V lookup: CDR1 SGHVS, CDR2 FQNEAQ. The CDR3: CASSPIGGPTRGNIQYF. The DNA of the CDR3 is TGTGCCAGCAGCCCTATAGGGGGTCCTACTCGGGGGAACATTCAGTACTTC. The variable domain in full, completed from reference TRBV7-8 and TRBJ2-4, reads GAGVSQSPRYKVAKRGQDVALRCDPISGHVSLFWYQQALGQGPEFLTYFQNEAQLDKSGLPSDRFFAERPEGSVSTLKIQRTQQEDSAVYLCASSPIGGPTRGNIQYFGAGTRLSVL.

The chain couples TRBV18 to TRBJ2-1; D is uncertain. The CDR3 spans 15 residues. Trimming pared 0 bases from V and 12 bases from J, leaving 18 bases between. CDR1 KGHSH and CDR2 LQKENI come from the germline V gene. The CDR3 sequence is CASSPPRSPRNGQFF. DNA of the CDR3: TGTGCCAGCTCACCACCGAGAAGTCCCCGCAACGGGCAGTTCTTC.

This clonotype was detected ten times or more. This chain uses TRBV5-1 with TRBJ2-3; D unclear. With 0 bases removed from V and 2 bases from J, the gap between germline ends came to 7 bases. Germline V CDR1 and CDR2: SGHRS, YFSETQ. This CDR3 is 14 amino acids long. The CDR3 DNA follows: TGCGCCAGCAGCTTGGGAGCAGACACAGATACGCAGTATTTT. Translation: CASSLGADTDTQYF.

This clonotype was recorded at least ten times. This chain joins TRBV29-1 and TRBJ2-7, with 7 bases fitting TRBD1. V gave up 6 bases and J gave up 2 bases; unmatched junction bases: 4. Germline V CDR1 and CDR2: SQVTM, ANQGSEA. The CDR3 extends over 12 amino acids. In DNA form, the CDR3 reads TGCAGCGTCAGGACAGGAGCCTACGAGCAGTACTTC. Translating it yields CSVRTGAYEQYF.

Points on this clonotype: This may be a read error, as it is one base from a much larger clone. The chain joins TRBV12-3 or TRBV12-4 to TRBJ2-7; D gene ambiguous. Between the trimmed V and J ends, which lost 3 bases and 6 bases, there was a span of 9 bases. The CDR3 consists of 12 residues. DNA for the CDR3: TGTGCCAGCAGTTTCCATGGCTCCGAGCAGTACTTC. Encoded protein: CASSFHGSEQYF.

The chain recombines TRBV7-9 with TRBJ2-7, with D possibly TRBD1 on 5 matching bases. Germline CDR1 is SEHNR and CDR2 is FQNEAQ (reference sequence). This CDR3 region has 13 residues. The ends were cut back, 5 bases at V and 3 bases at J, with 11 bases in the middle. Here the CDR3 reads CASSPGWDYEQYF. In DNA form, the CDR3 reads TGTGCCAGCAGCCCAGGGTGGGACTACGAGCAGTACTTC.

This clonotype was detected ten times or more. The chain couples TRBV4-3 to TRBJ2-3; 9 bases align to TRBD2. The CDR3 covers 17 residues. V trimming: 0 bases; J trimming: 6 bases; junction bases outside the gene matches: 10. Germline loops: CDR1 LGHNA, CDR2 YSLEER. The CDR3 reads CASSQDSRGRAWDTQYF. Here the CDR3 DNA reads TGCGCCAGCAGCCAAGATTCGCGCGGGAGGGCATGGGATACGCAGTATTTT.

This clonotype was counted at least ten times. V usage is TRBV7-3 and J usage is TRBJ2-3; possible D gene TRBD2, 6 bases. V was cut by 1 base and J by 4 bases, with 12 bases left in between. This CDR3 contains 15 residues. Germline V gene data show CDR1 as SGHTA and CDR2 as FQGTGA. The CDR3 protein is CASSLKASAPDTQYF. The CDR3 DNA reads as TGTGCCAGCAGCTTAAAGGCTAGCGCCCCAGATACGCAGTATTTT.

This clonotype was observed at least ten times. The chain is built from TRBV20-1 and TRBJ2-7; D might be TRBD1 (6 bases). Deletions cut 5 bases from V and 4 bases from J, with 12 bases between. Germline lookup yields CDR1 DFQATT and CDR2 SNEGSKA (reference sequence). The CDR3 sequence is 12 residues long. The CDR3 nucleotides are TGCAGTGCTGGGGGCAGGTCATACGAGCAGTACTTC. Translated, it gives CSAGGRSYEQYF.

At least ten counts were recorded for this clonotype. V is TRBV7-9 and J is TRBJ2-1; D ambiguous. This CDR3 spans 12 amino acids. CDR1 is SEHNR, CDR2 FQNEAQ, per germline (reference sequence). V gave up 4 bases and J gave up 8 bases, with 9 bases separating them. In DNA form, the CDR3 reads TGTGCCAGCAGCTCGGTTAGTTATGAGCAGTTCTTC. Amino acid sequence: CASSSVSYEQFF.

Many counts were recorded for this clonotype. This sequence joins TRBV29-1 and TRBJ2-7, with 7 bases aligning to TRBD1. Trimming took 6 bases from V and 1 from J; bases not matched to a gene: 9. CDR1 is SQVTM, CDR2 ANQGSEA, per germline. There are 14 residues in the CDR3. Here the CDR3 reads CSVAGAQGSYEQYF. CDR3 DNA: TGCAGCGTCGCCGGGGCACAGGGGTCCTACGAGCAGTACTTC.

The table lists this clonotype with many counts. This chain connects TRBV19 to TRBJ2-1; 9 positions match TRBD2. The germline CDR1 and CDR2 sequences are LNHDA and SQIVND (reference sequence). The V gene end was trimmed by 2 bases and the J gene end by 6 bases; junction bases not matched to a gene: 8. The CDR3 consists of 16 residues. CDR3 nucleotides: TGTGCCAGTAGTATAATCGGCGGCGGGGGGGCCAATGAGCAGTTCTTC. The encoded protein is CASSIIGGGGANEQFF.

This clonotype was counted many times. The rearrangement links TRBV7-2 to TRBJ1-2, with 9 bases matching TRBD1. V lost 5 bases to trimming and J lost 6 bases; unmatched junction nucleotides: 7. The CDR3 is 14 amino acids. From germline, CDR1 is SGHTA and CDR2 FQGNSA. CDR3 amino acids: CASSTRGTGNGYTF. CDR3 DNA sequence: TGTGCCAGCAGCACCAGGGGGACAGGGAATGGCTACACCTTC.

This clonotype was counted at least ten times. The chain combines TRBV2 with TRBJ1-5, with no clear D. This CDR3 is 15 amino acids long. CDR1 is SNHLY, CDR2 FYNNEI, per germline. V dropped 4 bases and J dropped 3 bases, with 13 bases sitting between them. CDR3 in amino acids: CASSVATAPNQPQHF. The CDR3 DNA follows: TGTGCCAGCAGTGTAGCGACGGCTCCCAATCAGCCCCAGCATTTT.

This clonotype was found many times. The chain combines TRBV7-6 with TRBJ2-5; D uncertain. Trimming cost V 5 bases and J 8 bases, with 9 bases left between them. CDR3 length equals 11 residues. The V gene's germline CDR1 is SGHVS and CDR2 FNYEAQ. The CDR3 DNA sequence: TGTGCCAGCAGCCGTATAAACACCCAGTACTTC. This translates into CASSRINTQYF.

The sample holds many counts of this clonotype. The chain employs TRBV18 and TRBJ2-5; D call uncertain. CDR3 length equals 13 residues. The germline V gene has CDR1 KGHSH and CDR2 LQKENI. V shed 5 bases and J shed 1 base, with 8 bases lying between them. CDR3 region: CASSGNIQETQYF. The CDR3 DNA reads TGTGCCAGCTCAGGGAACATCCAAGAGACCCAGTACTTC.